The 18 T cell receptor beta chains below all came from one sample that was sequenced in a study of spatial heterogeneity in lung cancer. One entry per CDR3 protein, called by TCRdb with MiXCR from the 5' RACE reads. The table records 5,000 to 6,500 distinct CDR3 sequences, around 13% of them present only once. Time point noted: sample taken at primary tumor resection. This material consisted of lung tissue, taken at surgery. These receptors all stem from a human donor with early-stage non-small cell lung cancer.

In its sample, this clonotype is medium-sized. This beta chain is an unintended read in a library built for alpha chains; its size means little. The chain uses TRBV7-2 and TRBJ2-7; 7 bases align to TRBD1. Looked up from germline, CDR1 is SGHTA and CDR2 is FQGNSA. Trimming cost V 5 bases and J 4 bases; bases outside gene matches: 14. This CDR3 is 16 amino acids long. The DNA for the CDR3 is TGTGCCAGCAGCCCACTGACAGGGTCATGGGGATACGAGCAGTACTTC. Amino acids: CASSPLTGSWGYEQYF.

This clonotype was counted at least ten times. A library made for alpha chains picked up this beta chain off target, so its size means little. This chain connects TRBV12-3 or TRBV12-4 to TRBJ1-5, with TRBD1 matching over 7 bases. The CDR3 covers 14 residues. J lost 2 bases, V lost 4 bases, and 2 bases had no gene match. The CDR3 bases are TGTGCCAGCAGTTCTCAGGGGGGCAATCAGCCCCAGCATTTT. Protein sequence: CASSSQGGNQPQHF.

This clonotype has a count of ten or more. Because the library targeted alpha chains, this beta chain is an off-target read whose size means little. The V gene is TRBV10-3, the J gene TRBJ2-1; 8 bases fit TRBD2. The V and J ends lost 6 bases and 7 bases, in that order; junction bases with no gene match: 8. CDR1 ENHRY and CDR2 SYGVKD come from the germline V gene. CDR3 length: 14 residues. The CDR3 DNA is TGTGCCATCAGCGTTAGTGCTAGCGGGAATGAGCAGTTCTTC. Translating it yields CAISVSASGNEQFF.

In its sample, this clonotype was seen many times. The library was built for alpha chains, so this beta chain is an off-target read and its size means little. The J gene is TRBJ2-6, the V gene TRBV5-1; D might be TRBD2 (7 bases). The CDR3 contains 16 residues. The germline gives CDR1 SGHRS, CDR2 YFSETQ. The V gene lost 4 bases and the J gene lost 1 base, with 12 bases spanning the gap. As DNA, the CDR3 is TGCGCCAGCAGCAGGGGAGGGGGATCTGGGGCCAACGTCCTGACTTTC. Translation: CASSRGGGSGANVLTF.

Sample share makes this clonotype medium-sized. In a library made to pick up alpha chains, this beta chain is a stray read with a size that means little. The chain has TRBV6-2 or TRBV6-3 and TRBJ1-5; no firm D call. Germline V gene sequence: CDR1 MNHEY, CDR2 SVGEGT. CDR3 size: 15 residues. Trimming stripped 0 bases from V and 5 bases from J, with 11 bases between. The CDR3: CASSYSAGEDQPQHF. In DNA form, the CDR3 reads TGTGCCAGCAGTTACTCCGCGGGAGAAGATCAGCCCCAGCATTTT.

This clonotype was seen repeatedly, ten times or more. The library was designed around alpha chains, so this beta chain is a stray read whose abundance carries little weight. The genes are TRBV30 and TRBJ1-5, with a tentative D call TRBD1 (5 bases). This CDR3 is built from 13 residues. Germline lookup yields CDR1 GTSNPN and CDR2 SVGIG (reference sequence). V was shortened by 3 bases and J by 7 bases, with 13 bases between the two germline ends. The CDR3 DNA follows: TGTGCCTGGAGCAAGGGTGGGGACCAGCCCCAGCATTTT. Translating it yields CAWSKGGDQPQHF.

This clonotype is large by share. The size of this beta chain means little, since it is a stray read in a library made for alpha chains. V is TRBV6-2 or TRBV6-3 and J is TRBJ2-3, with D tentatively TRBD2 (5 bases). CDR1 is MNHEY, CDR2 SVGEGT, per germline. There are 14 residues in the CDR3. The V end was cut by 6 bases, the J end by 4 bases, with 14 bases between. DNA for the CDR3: TGTGCCAGCAGACCAACTAGTTATTCAGATACGCAGTATTTT. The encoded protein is CASRPTSYSDTQYF.

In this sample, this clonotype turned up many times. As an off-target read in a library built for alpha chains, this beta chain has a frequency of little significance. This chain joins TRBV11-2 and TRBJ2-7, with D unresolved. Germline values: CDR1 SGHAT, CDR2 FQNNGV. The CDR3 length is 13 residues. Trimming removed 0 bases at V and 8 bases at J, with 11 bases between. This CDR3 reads CASSLDTLVQQYF. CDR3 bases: TGTGCCAGCAGCTTAGATACCCTGGTGCAGCAGTACTTC.

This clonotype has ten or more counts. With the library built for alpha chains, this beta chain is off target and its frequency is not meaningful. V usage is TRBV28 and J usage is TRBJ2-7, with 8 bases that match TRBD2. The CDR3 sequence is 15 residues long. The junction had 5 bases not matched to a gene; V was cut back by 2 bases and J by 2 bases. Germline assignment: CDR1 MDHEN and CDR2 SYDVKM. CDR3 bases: TGTGCCAGCAGTTTAGCCTCGGGGGGGGCCTACGAGCAGTACTTC. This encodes CASSLASGGAYEQYF.

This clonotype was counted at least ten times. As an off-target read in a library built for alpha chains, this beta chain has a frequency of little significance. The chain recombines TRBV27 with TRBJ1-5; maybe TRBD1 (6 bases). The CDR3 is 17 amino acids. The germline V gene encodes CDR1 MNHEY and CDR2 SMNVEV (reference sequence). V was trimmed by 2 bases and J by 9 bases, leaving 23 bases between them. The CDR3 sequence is CASSLKGGGQTSWPQHF. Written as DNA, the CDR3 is TGTGCCAGCAGTTTAAAAGGTGGTGGACAGACTTCTTGGCCCCAGCATTTT.

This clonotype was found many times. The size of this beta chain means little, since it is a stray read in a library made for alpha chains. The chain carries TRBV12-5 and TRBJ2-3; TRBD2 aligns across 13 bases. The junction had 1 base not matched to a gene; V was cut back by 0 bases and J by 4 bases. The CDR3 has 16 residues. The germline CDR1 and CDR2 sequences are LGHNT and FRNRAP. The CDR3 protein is CASGLVLAGGADTQYF. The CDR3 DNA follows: TGTGCTAGTGGTTTGGTACTAGCGGGAGGGGCAGATACGCAGTATTTT.

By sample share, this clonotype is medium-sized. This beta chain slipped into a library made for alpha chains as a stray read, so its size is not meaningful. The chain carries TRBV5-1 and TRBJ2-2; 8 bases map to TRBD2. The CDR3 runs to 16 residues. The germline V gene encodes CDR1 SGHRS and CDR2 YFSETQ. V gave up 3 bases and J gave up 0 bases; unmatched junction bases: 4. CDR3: CASSSLTSANTGELFF. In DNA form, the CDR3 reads TGCGCCAGCAGCTCCCTGACTAGCGCGAACACCGGGGAGCTGTTTTTT.

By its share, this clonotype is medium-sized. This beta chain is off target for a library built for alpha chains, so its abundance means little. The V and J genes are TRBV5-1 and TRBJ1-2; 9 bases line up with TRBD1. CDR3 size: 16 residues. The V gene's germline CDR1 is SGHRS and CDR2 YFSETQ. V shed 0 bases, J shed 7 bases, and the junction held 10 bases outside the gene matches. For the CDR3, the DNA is TGCGCCAGCAGCTTGGCCCCTGTAGGGACAGGGACTGGCTACACCTTC. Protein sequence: CASSLAPVGTGTGYTF. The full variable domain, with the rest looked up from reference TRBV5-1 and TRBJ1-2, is KAGVTQTPRYLIKTRGQQVTLSCSPISGHRSVSWYQQTPGQGLQFLFEYFSETQRNKGNFPGRFSGRQFSNSRSEMNVSTLELGDSALYLCASSLAPVGTGTGYTFGSGTRLTVV.

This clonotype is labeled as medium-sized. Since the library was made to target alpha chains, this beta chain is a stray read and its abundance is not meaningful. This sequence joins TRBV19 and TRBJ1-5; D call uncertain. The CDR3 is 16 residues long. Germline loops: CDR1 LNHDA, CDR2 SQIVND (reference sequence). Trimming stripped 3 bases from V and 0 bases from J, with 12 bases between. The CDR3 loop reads CASSMRPTFSNQPQHF. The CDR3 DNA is TGTGCCAGTAGTATGCGACCGACGTTTAGCAATCAGCCCCAGCATTTT.

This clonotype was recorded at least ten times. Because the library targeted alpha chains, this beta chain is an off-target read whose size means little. CDR3: CASSYSAGGGYTF. CDR3 sequence (DNA): TGTGCCAGCAGTTACTCAGCAGGCGGGGGCTACACCTTC. This chain uses TRBV6-2 or TRBV6-3 with TRBJ1-2; D gene unclear. V gave up 0 bases and J gave up 8 bases, with 10 bases separating them. This CDR3 region has 13 residues. Per germline, CDR1 MNHEY and CDR2 SVGEGT.

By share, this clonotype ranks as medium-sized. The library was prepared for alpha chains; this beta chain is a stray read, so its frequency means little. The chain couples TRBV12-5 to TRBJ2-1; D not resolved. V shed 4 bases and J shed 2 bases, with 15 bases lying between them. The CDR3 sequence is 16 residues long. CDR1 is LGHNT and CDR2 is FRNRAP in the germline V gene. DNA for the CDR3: TGTGCTAGTGGTTCGCCAAGTGGAATACCCTACAATGAGCAGTTCTTC. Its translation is CASGSPSGIPYNEQFF.

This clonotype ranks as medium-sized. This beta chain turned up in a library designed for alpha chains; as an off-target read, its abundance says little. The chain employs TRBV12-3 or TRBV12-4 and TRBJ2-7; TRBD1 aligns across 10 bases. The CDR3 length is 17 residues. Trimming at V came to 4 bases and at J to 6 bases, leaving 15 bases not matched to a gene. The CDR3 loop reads CASSYYPGDRGLREQYF. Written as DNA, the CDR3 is TGTGCCAGCAGTTATTACCCCGGCGACAGGGGGCTTCGCGAGCAGTACTTC.

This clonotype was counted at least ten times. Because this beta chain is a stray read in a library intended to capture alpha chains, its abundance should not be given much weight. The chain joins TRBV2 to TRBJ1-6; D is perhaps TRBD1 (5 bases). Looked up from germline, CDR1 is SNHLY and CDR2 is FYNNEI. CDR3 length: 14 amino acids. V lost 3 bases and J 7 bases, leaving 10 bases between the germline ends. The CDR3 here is CASSDRVQNSPLHF. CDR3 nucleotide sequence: TGTGCCAGCAGTGACAGGGTGCAAAATTCACCCCTCCACTTT.